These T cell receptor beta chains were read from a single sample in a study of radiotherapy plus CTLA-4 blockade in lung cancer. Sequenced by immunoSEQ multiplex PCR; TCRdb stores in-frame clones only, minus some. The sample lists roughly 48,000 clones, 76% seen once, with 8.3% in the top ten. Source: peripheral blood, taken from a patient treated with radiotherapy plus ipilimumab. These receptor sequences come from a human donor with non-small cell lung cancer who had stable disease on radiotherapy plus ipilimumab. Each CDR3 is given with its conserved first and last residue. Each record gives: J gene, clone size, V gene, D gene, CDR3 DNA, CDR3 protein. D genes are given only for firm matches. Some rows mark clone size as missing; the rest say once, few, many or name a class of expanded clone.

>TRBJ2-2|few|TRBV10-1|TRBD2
TGCGCCAGCAGTCCGGGGGGGATAGATAGCGGGGAGCTGTTTTTT
CASSPGGIDSGELFF
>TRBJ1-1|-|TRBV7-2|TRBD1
TGTGCCAGCAGCTTACGAGCCGGGACAGGGAGGGGCACTGAAGCTTTCTTT
CASSLRAGTGRGTEAFF
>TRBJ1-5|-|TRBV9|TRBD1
TGTGCCAGCAGCGCGGACAGGGGCAATCAGCCCCAGCATTTT
CASSADRGNQPQHF
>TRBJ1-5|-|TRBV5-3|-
TGTGCCAGCAGCTTGGACGGTCAGCCCCAGCATTTT
CASSLDGQPQHF
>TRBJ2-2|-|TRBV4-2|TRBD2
TGTGCCAGCAGCCAAGACTTGCTAGCGGGGGGGCTTAGGACCGGGGAGCTGTTTTTT
CASSQDLLAGGLRTGELFF
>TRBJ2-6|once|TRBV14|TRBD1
TGTGCCAGCACTAAGGGGGCATCGGGGGCCAACGTCCTGACTTTC
CASTKGASGANVLTF
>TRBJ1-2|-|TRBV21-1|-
TGTGCCAGCAGCATAATGAAGCCCTATGGCTACACCTTC
CASSIMKPYGYTF
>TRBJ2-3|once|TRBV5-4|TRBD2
TGTGCCAGCAGCTTTTCTCGGTCGGGGGGGGCCACAGATACGCAGTATTTT
CASSFSRSGGATDTQYF
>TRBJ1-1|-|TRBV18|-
TGTGCCAGCACGCTTTACGTGGGCAGAGCTGAAGCTTTCTTT
CASTLYVGRAEAFF
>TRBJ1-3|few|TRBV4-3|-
TGCGCCAGCAGCCAAGCTGGGACGGGGATCTCTGGAAACACCATATATTTT
CASSQAGTGISGNTIYF